The 2 T cell receptor beta chains listed next were all sequenced from one sample in a study of cytomegalovirus exposure and HLA in healthy donors. The protocol was immunoSEQ multiplex PCR, while the TCRdb copy is restricted to in-frame clones and leaves out a portion. In the table there are about 160,000 clones, around 92% of which are singletons. Sequenced: PBMCs. These receptors were obtained from a man in his late teens or twenties in good health and CMV-seropositive.

This clone was observed a few times. The V call is TRBV5-1, the J call TRBJ2-7, with a weak D call TRBD2 (5 bases). Trimming took off 3 bases at V and 6 bases at J, with 7 bases between the two ends. The CDR3 totals 11 residues. Germline V gene data show CDR1 as SGHRS and CDR2 as YFSETQ. CDR3 in DNA: TGCGCCAGCAGCTCAGGAGGCGAGCAGTACTTC. Protein product: CASSSGGEQYF.

This clone was observed a single time. This chain connects TRBV18 to TRBJ2-4; a possible D gene is TRBD1 (6 bases). Trimming left V 2 bases short and J 7 bases short, with 18 bases between. Germline-derived CDR1 and CDR2 are KGHSH and LQKENI. This CDR3 contains 16 residues. Here the CDR3 reads CASSPRQPIRGNIQYF. Here the CDR3 DNA reads TGTGCCAGCTCACCAAGACAGCCAATTAGGGGGAACATTCAGTACTTC.